A selection of T cell receptor beta chains follows, all from one sample in a study of blood T cells in healthy people across ages. In TCRdb, the 5' RACE reads were re-called with MiXCR into one record per CDR3 protein. The sample includes 1.5 million to 2 million distinct CDR3 sequences, 30% to 40% of them seen just once. The sample comprised blood. All receptors come from a woman in her thirties in good health. CDR3s include the opening cysteine and the closing phenylalanine or tryptophan. The D gene is left open where the match is weak. Clone size appears in some rows only: once, few, many, or a class for an expanded clone.

V: TRBV7-9
D: NA
size: NA
J: TRBJ2-2
CDR3: CASTIRDTNTGELFF
DNA: TGTGCCAGCACCATCCGGGACACCAACACCGGGGAGCTGTTTTTT

V: TRBV6-1
D: NA
size: NA
J: TRBJ1-1
CDR3: CASSGVRGGVVPFF
DNA: TGTGCCAGCAGTGGGGTACGGGGAGGCGTTGTACCTTTCTTT

V: TRBV29-1
D: NA
size: few
J: TRBJ2-3
CDR3: CSVFTRGSRGADTQYF
DNA: TGCAGCGTATTTACTCGAGGTAGCCGAGGGGCAGATACGCAGTATTTT

V: TRBV7-9
D: NA
size: few
J: TRBJ1-5
CDR3: CASSLAGSQPQHF
DNA: TGTGCCAGCAGCTTAGCAGGGAGCCAGCCCCAGCATTTT

V: TRBV20-1
D: NA
size: NA
J: TRBJ2-1
CDR3: CSTPPRLMGAYNEQFF
DNA: TGCAGTACCCCACCGCGGCTTATGGGGGCCTACAATGAGCAGTTCTTC

V: TRBV27
D: NA
size: few
J: TRBJ2-1
CDR3: CASNNPGTDIRNEQFF
DNA: TGTGCCAGCAACAACCCCGGGACGGACATAAGGAATGAGCAGTTCTTC

V: TRBV3-1
D: NA
size: many
J: TRBJ2-5
CDR3: CASSPWDGFGSGKETQYF
DNA: TGTGCCAGCAGCCCCTGGGACGGGTTCGGATCGGGTAAAGAGACCCAGTACTTC

V: TRBV20-1
D: TRBD2
size: few
J: TRBJ2-7
CDR3: CSAEDPGGGYEQYF
DNA: TGCAGTGCTGAAGACCCGGGAGGTGGATACGAGCAGTACTTC

V: TRBV6-2/TRBV6-3
D: NA
size: few
J: TRBJ2-5
CDR3: CASSSVIAGKETQYF
DNA: TGTGCCAGCAGTTCTGTTATCGCGGGAAAAGAGACCCAGTACTTC

V: TRBV27
D: NA
size: many
J: TRBJ2-7
CDR3: CASSYTSGALFEQYF
DNA: TGTGCCAGCAGTTATACCTCGGGGGCGCTTTTCGAGCAGTACTTC

V: TRBV18
D: NA
size: NA
J: TRBJ2-1
CDR3: CASSPPMLYNEQFF
DNA: TGTGCCAGCTCACCACCGATGCTATACAATGAGCAGTTCTTC

V: TRBV6-6
D: TRBD2
size: NA
J: TRBJ2-5
CDR3: CASTGGAEETQYF
DNA: TGTGCCAGCACCGGGGGGGCCGAGGAGACCCAGTACTTC

V: TRBV10-3
D: TRBD1
size: NA
J: TRBJ2-1
CDR3: CATSETGTASPFF
DNA: TGTGCCACCAGTGAGACCGGGACAGCCTCTCCGTTCTTC

V: TRBV9
D: TRBD2
size: NA
J: TRBJ2-5
CDR3: CASSVAGGGVTQYF
DNA: TGTGCCAGCAGCGTAGCGGGAGGGGGAGTGACCCAGTACTTC

V: TRBV4-1
D: TRBD1
size: many
J: TRBJ2-7
CDR3: CASSYRPRGLSTVPPYEQYF
DNA: TGCGCCAGCAGCTACCGGCCCAGGGGGCTTTCTACGGTGCCTCCCTACGAGCAGTACTTC

V: TRBV7-9
D: NA
size: NA
J: TRBJ2-7
CDR3: CTSSPKPRSDGTYEQYF
DNA: TGTACCAGCAGCCCAAAACCTCGGTCGGACGGCACCTACGAGCAGTACTTC

V: TRBV27
D: NA
size: many
J: TRBJ2-7
CDR3: CASSFQVSYEQYF
DNA: TGTGCCAGCAGTTTCCAGGTTAGCTACGAGCAGTACTTC

V: TRBV7-9
D: NA
size: NA
J: TRBJ1-2
CDR3: CASSLGSGGNGYTF
DNA: TGTGCCAGCAGCTTAGGTAGCGGGGGCAATGGCTACACCTTC

V: TRBV6-6
D: NA
size: NA
J: TRBJ1-1
CDR3: CASSYTEAHTEAFF
DNA: TGTGCCAGCAGTTACACCGAAGCTCACACTGAAGCTTTCTTT

V: TRBV24-1
D: NA
size: NA
J: TRBJ1-2
CDR3: CATSDGDTLSPGYTF
DNA: TGTGCCACCAGTGATGGGGACACACTGTCTCCTGGCTACACCTTC

V: TRBV7-9
D: NA
size: NA
J: TRBJ1-1
CDR3: CASRSRQGGNTEAFF
DNA: TGTGCCAGCAGGTCCCGTCAGGGCGGGAACACTGAAGCTTTCTTT

V: TRBV7-2
D: TRBD2
size: NA
J: TRBJ2-7
CDR3: CASSLRTSGPTYGQYF
DNA: TGTGCCAGCAGCCTGAGGACTAGCGGGCCCACCTACGGGCAGTACTTC

V: TRBV5-1
D: NA
size: NA
J: TRBJ2-1
CDR3: CASSLTEVSYNEQFF
DNA: TGCGCCAGCAGCTTGACGGAGGTCTCCTACAATGAGCAGTTCTTC

V: TRBV27
D: TRBD1
size: NA
J: TRBJ1-4
CDR3: CASKLTTGTVNEKLFF
DNA: TGTGCCAGCAAACTTACAACCGGGACAGTTAATGAAAAACTGTTTTTT

V: TRBV4-2
D: NA
size: NA
J: TRBJ1-5
CDR3: CASSLLPESNQPQHF
DNA: TGTGCCAGCAGCCTCCTCCCCGAGAGCAATCAGCCCCAGCATTTT

V: TRBV5-1
D: NA
size: NA
J: TRBJ2-7
CDR3: CASSYDILYEQYF
DNA: TGCGCCAGCAGCTACGACATTCTCTACGAGCAGTACTTC

V: TRBV3-1
D: TRBD1
size: NA
J: TRBJ1-6
CDR3: CASSPLGQGGSPLHF
DNA: TGTGCCAGCAGCCCTTTAGGACAGGGCGGTTCACCCCTCCACTTT

V: TRBV10-1
D: TRBD2
size: few
J: TRBJ2-5
CDR3: CARPLAGGQETQYF
DNA: TGCGCCCGGCCGCTAGCGGGGGGCCAGGAGACCCAGTACTTC

V: TRBV20-1
D: NA
size: few
J: TRBJ2-1
CDR3: CSALTGSPYNEQFF
DNA: TGCAGTGCTTTAACAGGGTCCCCCTACAATGAGCAGTTCTTC

V: TRBV20-1
D: NA
size: many
J: TRBJ2-7
CDR3: CSASPPGTYEQYF
DNA: TGCAGTGCTAGCCCCCCGGGGACCTACGAGCAGTACTTC

V: TRBV20-1
D: TRBD2
size: NA
J: TRBJ2-7
CDR3: CSAGTSGSHEQYF
DNA: TGCAGTGCAGGGACTAGCGGCTCCCACGAGCAGTACTTC

V: TRBV12-3/TRBV12-4
D: NA
size: once
J: TRBJ2-3
CDR3: CASSLLSNQPQYF
DNA: TGTGCCAGCAGTTTATTGAGCAATCAGCCCCAGTATTTT

V: TRBV30
D: NA
size: NA
J: TRBJ1-1
CDR3: CAWSGGERIEAFF
DNA: TGTGCCTGGAGTGGGGGGGAGAGGATTGAAGCTTTCTTT

V: TRBV12-3/TRBV12-4
D: NA
size: NA
J: TRBJ2-1
CDR3: CASSFEQTYNEQFF
DNA: TGTGCCAGCAGTTTTGAACAGACCTACAATGAGCAGTTCTTC